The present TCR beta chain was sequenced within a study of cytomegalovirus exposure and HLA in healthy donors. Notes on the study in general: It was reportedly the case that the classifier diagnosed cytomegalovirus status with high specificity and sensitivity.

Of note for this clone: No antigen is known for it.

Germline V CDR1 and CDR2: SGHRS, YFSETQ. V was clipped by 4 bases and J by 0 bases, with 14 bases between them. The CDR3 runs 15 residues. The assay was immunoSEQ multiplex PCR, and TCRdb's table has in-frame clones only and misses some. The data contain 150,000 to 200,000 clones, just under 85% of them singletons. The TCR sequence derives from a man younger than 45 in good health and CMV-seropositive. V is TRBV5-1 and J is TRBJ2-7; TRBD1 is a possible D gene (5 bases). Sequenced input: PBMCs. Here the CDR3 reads CASSPQGSSSYEQYF. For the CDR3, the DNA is TGCGCCAGCAGCCCTCAGGGCAGTTCCTCCTACGAGCAGTACTTC.